These 12 T cell receptor beta chains were all obtained from the same sample, sequenced in a study of beta chain features in type 1 diabetes. Every isolated RNA sample was fully reverse transcribed, so sequencing captured expressed TCRB transcripts. Clones were sequenced by immunoSEQ multiplex PCR, and TCRdb holds only the in-frame ones, with some missing. The repertoire has 130,000 to 150,000 clones, about a tenth of them found once; the top ten carry roughly 0.69%. Source material: central memory CD4+ T cells from blood. The receptors come from a man aged 18 to 29 in good health.

This clone was seen more than once but under ten times. The rearrangement joins TRBV5-4 to TRBJ2-5; 8 bases match TRBD1. Germline assignment: CDR1 SGHNT and CDR2 YYREEE (reference sequence). V lost 2 bases and J lost 2; bases outside the gene matches: 2. The CDR3 consists of 14 residues. The CDR3 here is CASSFGQGQETQYF. The CDR3 nucleotides are TGTGCCAGCAGCTTCGGACAGGGACAAGAGACCCAGTACTTC.

The V gene is TRBV28, the J gene TRBJ1-5; possibly TRBD1 for D (6 bases). The CDR3 runs to 15 residues. Trimming left V 5 bases short and J 6 bases short, with 17 bases between. CDR1 MDHEN and CDR2 SYDVKM come from the germline V gene. The CDR3 coding sequence is TGTGCCAGCAGTGTCCGTACAGGGTACTTTCAGCCCCAGCATTTT. As protein: CASSVRTGYFQPQHF.

The chain employs TRBV7-6 and TRBJ2-7; 7 nucleotides line up with TRBD1. The CDR3 is made up of 14 amino acids. Germline loops: CDR1 SGHVS, CDR2 FNYEAQ. The V segment lost 3 bases and the J segment 1 base; nucleotides outside the gene matches: 3. For the CDR3, the DNA is TGTGCCAGCAGCTTCTCACAGGGGTCCTACGAGCAGTACTTC. It is translated as CASSFSQGSYEQYF.

The chain has TRBV28 and TRBJ2-3, with 11 bases identical to TRBD1. With V trimmed by 6 bases and J by 5 bases, 4 bases remained unmatched. Germline CDR1 MDHEN, CDR2 SYDVKM. CDR3 size: 14 residues. In DNA, the CDR3 is TGTGCCAGCAGGCTCGGGACAGGGGGAGATACGCAGTATTTT. The encoded protein is CASRLGTGGDTQYF.

This clone was counted a few times. This chain uses TRBV21-1 with TRBJ1-5; TRBD1 reflects the table's D call only, with no check against the DNA. TRBV21-1 has pseudogene status. The CDR3 totals 19 residues. The CDR3 sequence: CASSITLTGGSCRNQPQHF. DNA for the CDR3: TGTGCCAGCAGCATCACGCTGACAGGGGGCAGTTGTCGCAATCAGCCCCAGCATTTT.

With regard to this clone: Germline is not matched at one junction end, which may reflect a read error. The same CDR3 arises from other DNA sequences in this sample as well. The chain recombines TRBV30 with TRBJ2-5; possible D gene TRBD2, 5 bases. This CDR3 spans 15 amino acids. Per germline, CDR1 GTSNPN and CDR2 SVGIG (reference sequence). In DNA form, the CDR3 reads TGTGCCTGGAGTGTACAACCGGACTCAAAAGAGACCCAATACTTC. Encoded protein: CAWSVQPDSKETQYF.

This chain joins TRBV7-2 and TRBJ1-6, with 8 bases identical to TRBD1. Trimming removed 6 bases from V and 8 bases from J; junction bases left unmatched: 6. Germline V CDR1 and CDR2: SGHTA, FQGNSA. The CDR3 runs to 14 residues. The CDR3 region is CASRKDRDDSPLHF. In DNA, the CDR3 is TGTGCCAGCAGGAAGGACAGGGACGATTCACCCCTCCACTTT.

This sequence joins TRBV28 and TRBJ2-6; a weak D match, TRBD1 (6 bases). Trimming stripped 6 bases from V and 0 bases from J, with 12 bases between. The CDR3 totals 16 residues. The germline V gene has CDR1 MDHEN and CDR2 SYDVKM. The CDR3 spells CASRGRDNSGANVLTF. In DNA, the CDR3 is TGTGCCAGCAGGGGACGGGACAACTCTGGGGCCAACGTCCTGACTTTC. The variable domain in full, with the rest retrieved from reference TRBV28 and TRBJ2-6, is DVKVTQSSRYLVKRTGEKVFLECVQDMDHENMFWYRQDPGLGLRLIYFSYDVKMKEKGDIPEGYSVSREKKERFSLILESASTNQTSMYLCASRGRDNSGANVLTFGAGSRLTVL.

This clone was seen a few times. CDR3 loop: CASSLSSGQDGYTF. CDR3 in DNA: TGTGCCAGCAGCTTGAGTTCCGGCCAGGATGGCTACACCTTC. The rearrangement uses TRBV5-4 and TRBJ1-2; D not resolved. V shed 1 base and J shed 6 bases, with 13 bases lying between them. The germline V gene encodes CDR1 SGHNT and CDR2 YYREEE (reference sequence). The CDR3 consists of 14 residues.

The chain recombines TRBV30 with TRBJ2-3, with 11 positions matching TRBD2. Germline V lookup: CDR1 GTSNPN, CDR2 SVGIG (reference sequence). With 2 bases clipped from V and 2 bases from J, the junction kept 6 bases outside the gene matches. The CDR3 runs 16 residues. The CDR3 here is CAWSSLAGAVTDTQYF. In nucleotides, the CDR3 is TGTGCCTGGAGTTCACTAGCGGGGGCCGTCACAGATACGCAGTATTTT.

The chain employs TRBV19 and TRBJ2-7; possibly TRBD1 for D (5 bases). V was shortened by 8 bases and J by 3 bases, with 14 bases between the two germline ends. The CDR3 contains 13 residues. Germline CDR1 LNHDA, CDR2 SQIVND (reference sequence). As DNA, the CDR3 is TGTGCCAGTGGGGCAAGCCCCAACTACGAGCAGTACTTC. Its protein product is CASGASPNYEQYF.

This clone was counted a few times. The gene calls are TRBV7-6 and TRBJ1-4; 8 nucleotides line up with TRBD1. The CDR3 covers 14 residues. Germline loops: CDR1 SGHVS, CDR2 FNYEAQ. The V and J ends lost 5 bases and 2 bases, in that order; junction bases with no gene match: 1. CDR3 bases: TGTGCCAGCAGCACAGGGGGTACTAATGAAAAACTGTTTTTT. It encodes CASSTGGTNEKLFF. Full variable domain (missing parts from reference TRBV7-6 and TRBJ1-4): GAGVSQSPRYKVTKRGQDVALRCDPISGHVSLYWYRQALGQGPEFLTYFNYEAQQDKSGLPNDRFSAERPEGSISTLTIQRTEQRDSAMYRCASSTGGTNEKLFFGSGTQLSVL.